The source of this T cell receptor beta chain is a study of shared clonotypes between healthy human individuals. General observations from the study: Memory subsets generally showed smaller estimated richness than naive subsets did.

In germline, CDR1 is LNHDA, CDR2 SQIVND (reference sequence). The CDR3 has 13 residues. The germline V and J ends were trimmed by 2 bases and 9 bases, with 11 bases remaining between them. TCRdb keeps only in-frame clones here, not all; method: immunoSEQ multiplex PCR. The table records around 2.3 million clones, more than 90% of them present only once. All donors were healthy HIV-negative adults lacking recent acute infections or vaccinations. About this clone: Antigen specificity is unknown.

Sequenced sample: naive CD4+ T cells sorted from blood. Sample subset: CD45RA+ positively selected. The origin of this receptor is a man younger than 35 in good health. The J gene is TRBJ2-1, the V gene TRBV19, with D maybe TRBD1 (6 bases). CDR3 sequence reads: CASSIQGGTEQFF. The CDR3 coding sequence is TGTGCCAGTAGTATACAAGGGGGTACTGAGCAGTTCTTC.